This T cell receptor beta chain derives from a study of T cells in Graves' hyperthyroidism and ophthalmopathy. V was cut by 1 base and J by 3 bases, with 13 bases left in between. From germline, CDR1 is SGHRS and CDR2 YFSETQ. The CDR3 runs to 16 residues. Amplification of TCR beta CDR3 regions used RNA as the template. TCR CDR3 underwent first-round RT-PCR with the HTBI primer set. TCRdb itself ran the multiplex PCR reads through MiXCR, one entry per CDR3 protein. The table shows some 690,000 distinct CDR3 sequences, with roughly 17% occurring only once. There are many counts of this clonotype. The receptor was isolated from a man aged 45 to 65 with Graves' hyperthyroidism. Source material: blood. The chain has TRBV5-1 and TRBJ2-2; D may be TRBD2 (6 bases). The CDR3: CASSLSDGRDTGELFF. In DNA form, the CDR3 reads TGCGCCAGCAGCTTGTCCGACGGGAGAGACACCGGGGAGCTGTTTTTT.